This passage covers 22 T cell receptor beta chains from one sample sequenced in a study of cytomegalovirus exposure and HLA in healthy donors. PCR was performed using 60 Vbeta and 13 Jbeta primers. Here immunoSEQ multiplex PCR was the method, and the copy in TCRdb shows in-frame clones only, minus some. The repertoire has 99,000 or so clones, approximately 81% of them found once; the top ten carry over 2.5%. Sequenced input: PBMCs. The origin of the receptors is a male donor in good health and CMV-seropositive.

This clone was picked up a small number of times. The chain is built from TRBV11-3 and TRBJ1-2; D is unresolved. The CDR3 contains 15 residues. Germline assignment: CDR1 SGHNT and CDR2 YENEEA. The V gene lost 2 bases and the J gene lost 8 bases, with 18 bases spanning the gap. The CDR3 DNA reads TGTGCCAGCAGCTTAATCCAGTCTAAGGAGGAGGGCTACACCTTC. Translating it yields CASSLIQSKEEGYTF.

In its sample, this clone was seen once. The CDR3 nucleotides are TGTGCCAGCGCCCTGGGCGGGGGCACAGATACGCAGTATTTT. Translating it yields CASALGGGTDTQYF. The genes are TRBV27 and TRBJ2-3; a weak D match, TRBD2 (6 bases). This CDR3 contains 14 residues. V lost 8 bases and J lost 1, with 13 bases in between. Germline CDR1 reads MNHEY; CDR2 reads SMNVEV (reference sequence).

The chain is built from TRBV10-3 and TRBJ2-1; the match to TRBD1 covers 9 bases. CDR3 size: 13 residues. Trimming removed 6 bases from V and 5 bases from J; junction bases left unmatched: 2. Germline V gene sequence: CDR1 ENHRY, CDR2 SYGVKD. CDR3 sequence reads: CAISWTGDNEQFF. DNA of the CDR3: TGTGCCATCAGCTGGACAGGGGACAATGAGCAGTTCTTC.

The chain recombines TRBV4-2 with TRBJ2-1, with TRBD2 matching over 10 bases. The CDR3 consists of 18 residues. V lost 2 bases, J lost 2 bases, and 9 bases stayed unmatched. Per germline, CDR1 LGHNA and CDR2 YNFKEQ. The CDR3 coding sequence is TGTGCCAGCAGCCAACATTTTAGCGGGGGGCCCCCCTACAATGAGCAGTTCTTC. It translates to CASSQHFSGGPPYNEQFF.

V and J are TRBV29-1 and TRBJ2-1; 7 nucleotides line up with TRBD2. Looked up from germline, CDR1 is SQVTM and CDR2 is ANQGSEA. CDR3 length: 13 residues. Unmatched junction bases numbered 6, after V lost 4 bases and J lost 6 bases. CDR3 loop: CSVGEGRTNEQFF. The CDR3, as DNA: TGCAGCGTTGGGGAGGGCAGAACCAATGAGCAGTTCTTC.

The V gene is TRBV27, the J gene TRBJ2-5; tentative D call: TRBD2 (6 bases). Germline V lookup: CDR1 MNHEY, CDR2 SMNVEV (reference sequence). The CDR3 spans 16 residues. Trimming removed 0 bases at V and 2 bases at J, with 13 bases between. CDR3 DNA sequence: TGTGCCAGCAGTTTATCTGGCGCGGGGTGGCAAGAGACCCAGTACTTC. It codes for CASSLSGAGWQETQYF.

V is TRBV5-1 and J is TRBJ2-7; the match to TRBD1 covers 8 bases. Germline V gene lookup returns CDR1 SGHRS and CDR2 YFSETQ. With 3 bases clipped from V and 3 bases from J, the junction kept 8 bases outside the gene matches. This CDR3 is built from 15 residues. The CDR3 nucleotides are TGCGCCAGCAGCTCTGGACAGGGAAGGGGCTACGAGCAGTACTTC. Its translation: CASSSGQGRGYEQYF.

This clone was recorded a few times. The gene calls are TRBV5-1 and TRBJ1-4; no firm D call. The CDR3 spans 15 residues. Trimming took off 0 bases at V and 8 bases at J, with 14 bases between the two ends. Germline V CDR1 and CDR2: SGHRS, YFSETQ. The CDR3 nucleotides are TGCGCCAGCAGCTTGGGGGCGAGGAGGGAAGAAAAACTGTTTTTT. It yields the protein CASSLGARREEKLFF.

This clone was seen a few times. The chain is built from TRBV7-8 and TRBJ1-5; 8 bases align to TRBD1. The V gene end was trimmed by 3 bases and the J gene end by 4 bases; junction bases not matched to a gene: 11. Germline V lookup: CDR1 SGHVS, CDR2 FQNEAQ. The CDR3 has 17 residues. The CDR3 loop is CASSFRSGGAWNQPQHF. The CDR3 coding sequence is TGTGCCAGCAGCTTTCGGTCAGGGGGCGCATGGAATCAGCCCCAGCATTTT. The full variable domain, its missing parts supplied by reference TRBV7-8 and TRBJ1-5, is GAGVSQSPRYKVAKRGQDVALRCDPISGHVSLFWYQQALGQGPEFLTYFQNEAQLDKSGLPSDRFFAERPEGSVSTLKIQRTQQEDSAVYLCASSFRSGGAWNQPQHFGDGTRLSIL.

The rearrangement joins TRBV6-4 to TRBJ2-4; D is undetermined. The CDR3 contains 17 residues. Germline V CDR1 and CDR2: MRHNA, SNTAGT. V was cut by 0 bases and J by 0 bases, with 12 bases left in between. The CDR3 spells CASSDSRLQVAKNIQYF. The DNA of the CDR3 is TGTGCCAGCAGTGACTCGCGTCTTCAGGTAGCCAAAAACATTCAGTACTTC.

This clone has just one count. CDR3 loop: CASSLGHPGEPQHF. The CDR3 region has the DNA TGTGCCAGCAGCCTAGGACACCCAGGGGAGCCCCAGCATTTT. The chain uses TRBV7-9 and TRBJ1-5; D possibly corresponds to TRBD1 (6 bases). The CDR3 loop spans 14 amino acids. V lost 5 bases, J lost 8 bases, and 16 bases lay in between. CDR1 is SEHNR, CDR2 FQNEAQ, per germline (reference sequence).

CDR3 residues: CASSDGLSNSPLHF. The CDR3 DNA reads TGTGCCAGCAGCGACGGACTGAGTAATTCACCCCTCCACTTT. The chain couples TRBV6-5 to TRBJ1-6; D remains ambiguous. Per the germline V gene, CDR1 is MNHEY and CDR2 is SVGAGI. Trimming shortened V by 6 bases and J by 6 bases, and 12 bases separated the two germline ends. There are 14 residues in the CDR3.

This CDR3 is CARGTASYHRRVNQPQHF. CDR3 bases: TGTGCCAGGGGGACAGCGTCCTACCACCGTCGAGTCAATCAGCCCCAGCATTTT. The chain has TRBV6-4 and TRBJ1-5, with 7 bases aligning to TRBD1. Germline-derived CDR1 and CDR2 are MRHNA and SNTAGT. V was clipped by 9 bases and J by 3 bases; unmatched bases: 20. The CDR3 totals 18 residues.

The chain recombines TRBV29-1 with TRBJ1-2, with 8 bases matching TRBD1. CDR3 length: 12 amino acids. The trim removed 4 bases at V and 4 bases at J, leaving 2 bases unmatched. Germline-derived CDR1 and CDR2 are SQVTM and ANQGSEA. The CDR3 sequence: CSVGGTGYGYTF. The CDR3 DNA sequence: TGCAGCGTTGGGGGGACAGGCTATGGCTACACCTTC.

The chain employs TRBV27 and TRBJ1-1, with D tentatively TRBD1 (6 bases). This CDR3 has 13 residues. V lost 2 bases to trimming and J lost 6 bases, with 10 bases between them. Per germline, CDR1 MNHEY and CDR2 SMNVEV (reference sequence). The CDR3 sequence is CASSLGRGAEAFF. In DNA form, the CDR3 reads TGTGCCAGCAGTTTAGGCAGGGGTGCTGAAGCTTTCTTT.

This clone was seen only a few times. The chain carries TRBV6-5 and TRBJ1-6, with unresolved D. Trimming cost V 0 bases and J 6 bases, with 9 bases left between them. CDR3 length equals 15 residues. The V gene's germline CDR1 is MNHEY and CDR2 SVGAGI. CDR3 nucleotide sequence: TGTGCCAGCAGTTACTCCACGAGGGTTAATTCACCCCTCCACTTT. Protein product: CASSYSTRVNSPLHF.

The J gene is TRBJ1-2, the V gene TRBV18; D possibly corresponds to TRBD1 (6 bases). Germline assignment: CDR1 KGHSH and CDR2 LQKENI. There are 13 residues in the CDR3. V shed 4 bases and J shed 2 bases, with 8 bases lying between them. The CDR3 DNA is TGTGCCAGCTCACAGGACAGCAACTATGGCTACACCTTC. Protein product: CASSQDSNYGYTF. Combining the CDR3 with reference TRBV18 and TRBJ1-2 gives the whole variable domain NAGVMQNPRHLVRRRGQEARLRCSPMKGHSHVYWYRQLPEEGLKFMVYLQKENIIDESGMPKERFSAEFPKEGPSILRIQQVVRGDSAAYFCASSQDSNYGYTFGSGTRLTVV.

Points on this clone: A junction boundary mismatches the germline segment, possibly from a read error. V is TRBV6-1 and J is TRBJ2-4; D is unresolved. Germline CDR1 reads MNHNS; CDR2 reads SASEGT. The CDR3 length is 11 residues. The CDR3 region has the DNA TGTGCCAGCAGTGATTTTAACATTCAGTCCTTC. Protein: CASSDFNIQSF.

A single count supports this clone. This chain uses TRBV30 with TRBJ1-2; 10 nucleotides agree with TRBD1. There are 16 residues in the CDR3. The V segment lost 3 bases and the J segment 8 bases; nucleotides outside the gene matches: 15. Germline V gene data show CDR1 as GTSNPN and CDR2 as SVGIG (reference sequence). The CDR3 DNA is TGTGCCTGGAGAAACCCGCCGGGACAGGGGATTGAAGGCTACACCTTC. Translated, it gives CAWRNPPGQGIEGYTF.

In DNA, the CDR3 is TGTGCCAGCAGCCCCATGCGGGGTGCAACTAATGAAAAACTGTTTTTT. This encodes CASSPMRGATNEKLFF. The V gene is TRBV5-6, the J gene TRBJ1-4; D is unresolved. The germline V and J ends were trimmed by 4 bases and 0 bases, with 13 bases remaining between them. The CDR3 totals 16 residues. Germline lookup yields CDR1 SGHDT and CDR2 YYEEEE.

CDR3 DNA sequence: TGTGCCAGCAGCGCCAACAGGGTTTCACCCCTCCACTTT. Translation: CASSANRVSPLHF. The gene calls are TRBV7-2 and TRBJ1-6; D is perhaps TRBD1 (6 bases). The CDR3 spans 13 residues. Trimming cost V 5 bases and J 9 bases, with 11 bases left between them. Germline loops: CDR1 SGHTA, CDR2 FQGNSA.

The CDR3 nucleotides are TGTGCCAGCAGCATTGGACAGATCACCGGGGAGCTGTTTTTT. Protein product: CASSIGQITGELFF. The V and J genes are TRBV5-6 and TRBJ2-2; tentatively, D is TRBD1 (6 bases). V lost 4 bases and J lost 4, with 11 bases in between. The CDR3 extends over 14 amino acids. Per the germline V gene, CDR1 is SGHDT and CDR2 is YYEEEE.